The sequence of this T cell receptor (beta chain) was determined in a study of tumour-infiltrating T cells in Burkitt lymphoma. Study-wide context: Productive clonality predicted overall and progression-free survival.

TCRdb keeps only in-frame clones here, not all; method: immunoSEQ multiplex PCR. The sample contains 12,000 to 15,000 clones, approximately 83% of which appear only once. Germline V gene data show CDR1 as MGHRA and CDR2 as YSYEKL. Trimming shortened V by 4 bases and J by 0 bases, and 18 bases separated the two germline ends. The CDR3 loop spans 17 amino acids. The receptor's source is a human donor with diffuse large B-cell lymphoma. This chain connects TRBV4-1 to TRBJ1-1; maybe TRBD1 (6 bases). Sequenced input: tumor tissue. CDR3 protein: CASSPREGGSMNTEAFF. In nucleotides, the CDR3 is TGCGCCAGCAGCCCCCGGGAGGGGGGATCGATGAACACTGAAGCTTTCTTT.